This T cell receptor beta chain stems from a study of blood T cells in healthy people across ages. Study-wide results and limits: As age increased, TCR beta diversity per million T cells fell in a roughly linear fashion.

V gave up 5 bases and J gave up 0 bases, with 13 bases separating them. Germline-derived CDR1 and CDR2 are MNHNS and SASEGT. This CDR3 comprises 15 residues. All donors came from Russia, were Caucasian and healthy, and spanned ages roughly 6 to 100. Roughly 9 milliliters of peripheral blood were drawn from each donor. Isolated PBMCs totaled at least 6 million in each sample. With a J-beta primer mix and a sample-barcoded 5' primer, a second PCR ran about 7 to 12 cycles. One entry per CDR3 protein results from TCRdb running MiXCR on the 5' RACE reads. This table holds some 920,000 distinct CDR3 sequences, roughly 50% found once. The table lists this clonotype with many counts. Antigen: not known.

The TCR comes from a woman in her sixties in good health. This chain connects TRBV6-1 to TRBJ1-2, with D perhaps TRBD1 (5 bases). The specimen was blood. The CDR3 sequence is CASSTGAGANYGYTF. The CDR3 DNA reads TGTGCCAGCAGTACAGGTGCCGGGGCTAACTATGGCTACACCTTC.